This TCR beta chain was recovered during a study of T cell responses to AZD1222 COVID-19 vaccine. Study-wide background: Pooling of second doses given at about 4 or about 12 weeks was done. Study conclusions and caveats: Spike-spanning, vaccine-associated CD4 TCRs were dominant at 160-218 and 743-854. Most donors were white British and more were female, and clonal diversity was possibly underestimated.

Points on this clone: Its target is not known.

Profiled with immunoSEQ multiplex PCR; TCRdb holds only in-frame clones, not every one. The sample has roughly 120,000 clones, around 94% seen once. The germline V gene encodes CDR1 PRHDT and CDR2 FYEKMQ (reference sequence). The CDR3 loop spans 16 amino acids. V lost 3 bases and J lost 7, with 19 bases in between. This chain joins TRBV13 and TRBJ2-1; D is uncertain. The sequencing here drew on peripheral blood, taken on day 0 of AZD1222 vaccination. This clonotype originated in an adult in good health. The CDR3 loop is CASSLGSGLAGNEQFF. CDR3 nucleotides: TGTGCCAGCAGCTTGGGGTCGGGCTTAGCCGGGAATGAGCAGTTCTTC.